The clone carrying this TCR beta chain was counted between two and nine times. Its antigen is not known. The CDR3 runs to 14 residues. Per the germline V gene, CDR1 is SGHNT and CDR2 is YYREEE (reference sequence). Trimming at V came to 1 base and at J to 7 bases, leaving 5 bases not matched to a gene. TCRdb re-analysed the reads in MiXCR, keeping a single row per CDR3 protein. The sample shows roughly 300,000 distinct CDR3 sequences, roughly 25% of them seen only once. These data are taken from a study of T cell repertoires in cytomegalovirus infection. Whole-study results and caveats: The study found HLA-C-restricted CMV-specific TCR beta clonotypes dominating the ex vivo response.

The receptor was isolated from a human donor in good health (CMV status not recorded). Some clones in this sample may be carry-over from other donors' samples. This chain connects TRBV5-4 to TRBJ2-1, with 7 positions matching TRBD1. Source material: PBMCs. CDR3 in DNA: TGTGCCAGCAGCTTGCTGTCAGGGGGTAATGAGCAGTTCTTC. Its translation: CASSLLSGGNEQFF.